The sequence of this TCR beta chain was determined in a study of T cell responses to AZD1222 COVID-19 vaccine (dated by TCRdb to about 2021). Broadly, across the study: A total of more than 230 trial participants underwent TCR sequencing, of whom more than 200 had received two doses of AZD1222 and 26 had received two doses of the MenACWY control vaccine. Trial participants were enrolled by age into subgroups of 18-55, 56-69 and 70-plus years, and around 150, 28 and 57 TCR-sequenced participants, respectively, were included in these subgroups.

What the study reported, not specific to this receptor: Reportedly, almost half of the unique spike-specific TCRs recognized epitopes lying outside the regions that are mutated in the B.1.351 and B.1.1.7 variants. After two AZD1222 doses, both the breadth and the depth of spike-specific TCRs were significantly higher than at day 0 and than in MenACWY recipients. Vaccine-associated CD4 TCRs spanned the whole spike protein, with dominant responses in regions 160-218 and 743-854. Participants were mostly white British and included more females than males, and it was suggested by the authors that clonal diversity may have been underestimated. No day 14 peak-response samples were available, so repertoires were characterized only after the peak T cell response. Conclusions about previously exposed vaccinees are limited, since just five or six AZD1222 recipients were seropositive for SARS-CoV-2 at baseline. In the small 56-69-year group, the increase in depth fell short of significance, most likely because of low power.

The CDR3 regions of human TCRbeta chains were subjected to immunosequencing. The source study handled its data this way. TCRs in the repertoires were compared against a reference library of SARS-CoV-2-specific TCRs that had been generated with the MIRA antigen-specificity platform. Breadth meant the fraction of unique TCRs that were SARS-CoV-2-associated, whereas depth meant the fraction of total T cells that were SARS-CoV-2-associated. Each spike-specific TCR was assigned to its reactive spike region and to a CD4 or CD8 class using the MIRA data. Log10-transformed breadth and depth values were compared by one-way ANOVA with Sidak's multiple comparisons tests. TCRdb limited this immuneACCESS table to in-frame rearrangements with V and J called. A share of clones is missing; checked studies link under half to unresolved V genes, and the rest is unexplained. V, J and clone size derive from that table, while D and trimming were established from the DNA sequence. The sample profile shows about 110,000 clones; 90% of them were found once. Around 7.6% of the sample comes from the top ten.

In regard to this clone: Its specific antigen is unknown. Per-base quality was not reported, and no clone a single base away is much larger than it.

The time point label, as the study defines it: about 28 days (+/-7) after the second vaccine dose. AZD1222 recipients given second doses at about 4 weeks or at about 12 weeks were pooled, since spike-specific TCR depth and breadth were not found to differ between the two schedules. Vaccinee samples came from UK trials COV001 and COV002, including a single-blind randomized controlled phase 2/3 trial of AZD1222 (ChAdOx1 nCoV-19) in healthy adults. For TCRbeta chain sequencing, PBMC samples from trial participants were taken at day 0 and at day 28 after the second dose. From V the trimming removes 7 bases and from J it removes 6 bases, while the gene matches leave 9 bases of the junction unaccounted for. The CDR3 measures 14 amino acids from cysteine to phenylalanine. Only the CDR3 DNA is retained, 42 bases long and in frame from the first base. CDR1 and CDR2 are drawn from the germline V gene (reference sequence): LNHDA, SQIVND.

The clonotype originates from an adult who received the AZD1222 COVID-19 vaccine. The sample here was peripheral blood, taken 28 days after the second AZD1222 dose. This chain joins TRBV19 to TRBJ2-3; 8 junctional bases match TRBD2. CDR3 region: CASTNSGARDTQYF. The bases are TGTGCCAGTACCAATAGCGGGGCGCGCGATACGCAGTATTTT.